Listed here are 20 T cell receptor beta chains from one sample, sequenced in a study of blood T cell repertoires in COVID-19. Some clones are missing from TCRdb's copy, which holds only in-frame ones; the method was immunoSEQ multiplex PCR. This sample yields hundreds of thousands of clones, of which 85% are seen a single time; roughly 3.6% belongs to the top ten. Sequencing was performed on peripheral blood. These receptors all stem from a woman between 18 and 29 years old with acute or convalescent COVID-19.

The CDR3 loop reads CASSLPGQGVLREQYF. Written as DNA, the CDR3 is TGCGCCAGCAGCCTCCCGGGACAGGGGGTTTTGAGAGAGCAGTACTTC. This sequence joins TRBV4-1 and TRBJ2-7; 11 positions match TRBD1. V lost 4 bases to trimming and J lost 7 bases; unmatched junction nucleotides: 12. Germline V CDR1 and CDR2: MGHRA, YSYEKL. CDR3 length equals 16 residues.

The chain has TRBV5-1 and TRBJ2-5; D possibly corresponds to TRBD1 (5 bases). The CDR3 extends over 15 amino acids. Germline V gene sequence: CDR1 SGHRS, CDR2 YFSETQ. V was pared by 1 base and J by 1 base, with 11 bases between. CDR3 amino acids: CASSLSRQIQETQYF. The CDR3 DNA reads TGCGCCAGCAGCTTGAGCCGACAGATCCAAGAGACCCAGTACTTC.

To note about this clone: A read error may explain this, as a much larger clone is one base away. The V call is TRBV7-9, the J call TRBJ1-3; 7 positions match TRBD1. CDR1 and CDR2 from the germline V gene are SEHNR and FQNEAQ (reference sequence). The CDR3 has 14 amino acids. V gave up 4 bases and J gave up 0 bases; unmatched junction bases: 0. As DNA, the CDR3 is TGTGCCAGCAGCTACAGGGGCTCTGGAAACACCATATATTTT. This translates into CASSYRGSGNTIYF. Together with reference TRBV7-9 and TRBJ1-3, the CDR3 gives the full variable domain: DTGVSQNPRHKITKRGQNVTFRCDPISEHNRLYWYRQTLGQGPEFLTYFQNEAQLEKSRLLSDRFSAERPKGSFSTLEIQRTEQGDSAMYLCASSYRGSGNTIYFGEGSWLTVV.

The J gene is TRBJ1-3, the V gene TRBV9; a possible D gene is TRBD1 (6 bases). Trimming took 3 bases from V and 0 from J, leaving 16 bases between them. CDR3 length: 17 amino acids. Germline CDR1 reads SGDLS; CDR2 reads YYNGEE. The CDR3 DNA is TGTGCCAGCAGCGCTACAGGGACCCTTAGCTCTGGAAACACCATATATTTT. Translating it yields CASSATGTLSSGNTIYF.

The rearrangement links TRBV25-1 to TRBJ2-2, with 7 positions matching TRBD1. CDR3 length: 18 amino acids. V was pared by 3 bases and J by 0 bases, with 10 bases of the junction left unmatched. Germline V lookup: CDR1 MGHDK, CDR2 SYGVNS. CDR3 loop: CASSDPSGGIPNTGELFF. The CDR3 nucleotides read TGTGCCAGCAGTGATCCTTCAGGGGGTATTCCGAACACCGGGGAGCTGTTTTTT.

The V call is TRBV5-4, the J call TRBJ1-2; D ambiguous. There are 14 residues in the CDR3. The germline CDR1 and CDR2 sequences are SGHNT and YYREEE (reference sequence). Trimming removed 0 bases from V and 2 bases from J, with 8 bases in between. CDR3 amino acids: CASSLDFPNYGYTF. DNA of the CDR3: TGTGCCAGCAGCTTGGACTTCCCCAACTATGGCTACACCTTC.

The chain uses TRBV2 and TRBJ2-5; D remains unclear. The CDR3 has 16 amino acids. Trimming left V 2 bases short and J 3 bases short, with 16 bases between. The V gene's germline CDR1 is SNHLY and CDR2 FYNNEI. CDR3 residues: CASSERLWIGKETQYF. The CDR3 DNA reads as TGTGCCAGCAGTGAACGACTCTGGATAGGAAAAGAGACCCAGTACTTC.

V and J are TRBV2 and TRBJ1-1; D gene unclear. Trimming took 8 bases from V and 3 from J, leaving 10 bases between them. CDR1 SNHLY and CDR2 FYNNEI come from the germline V gene. This CDR3 contains 12 residues. CDR3 residues: CASVRGYTEAFF. The DNA for the CDR3 is TGTGCCAGCGTTCGAGGTTACACTGAAGCTTTCTTT.

The V and J genes are TRBV10-3 and TRBJ1-2, with 7 bases fitting TRBD1. CDR1 and CDR2 (germline): ENHRY, SYGVKD. The CDR3 has 13 residues. The ends lost 7 bases at V and 0 bases at J; junction bases unmatched: 2. For the CDR3, the DNA is TGTGCCATCAAGCAGGGGGCTAACTATGGCTACACCTTC. Translating it yields CAIKQGANYGYTF.

This clone showed up just once. The chain carries TRBV14 and TRBJ2-7; D possibly corresponds to TRBD2 (6 bases). Trimming took off 6 bases at V and 1 base at J, with 16 bases between the two ends. Germline values: CDR1 SGHDN, CDR2 FVKESK. The CDR3 is made up of 15 amino acids. The CDR3 region has the DNA TGTGCCAGCAGAGAAAGCGGGCGGCCATCCTACGAGCAGTACTTC. Translating gives CASRESGRPSYEQYF.

This clone was picked up many times. This CDR3 is CASSLQGAEAFF. The CDR3 coding sequence is TGTGCCAGCAGCTTACAAGGAGCTGAAGCTTTCTTT. The J gene is TRBJ1-1, the V gene TRBV11-2, with D unclear. Trimming removed 2 bases at V and 6 bases at J, with 7 bases between. The CDR3 loop spans 12 amino acids. CDR1 is SGHAT and CDR2 is FQNNGV in the germline V gene.

The chain employs TRBV5-6 and TRBJ1-6; D is perhaps TRBD1 (5 bases). The CDR3 covers 19 residues. The V gene's germline CDR1 is SGHDT and CDR2 YYEEEE. V was cut by 4 bases and J by 1 base, with 21 bases left in between. CDR3 coding DNA: TGTGCCAGCAGCGAGCAGGGTCGTTTAGGAAGTTCCTATAATTCACCCCTCCACTTT. Its translation is CASSEQGRLGSSYNSPLHF.

Comment on this clone: Other DNA sequences from this sample encode an identical CDR3 as well. The chain combines TRBV4-1 with TRBJ2-3; no clear D. Deletions cut 1 base from V and 4 bases from J, with 3 bases between. The CDR3 is made up of 12 amino acids. CDR1 and CDR2 from the germline V gene are MGHRA and YSYEKL. For the CDR3, the DNA is TGCGCCAGCAGCCAAGTAGCAGATACGCAGTATTTT. Residues: CASSQVADTQYF.

The V gene is TRBV28, the J gene TRBJ2-7; 7 nucleotides line up with TRBD2. The CDR3 extends over 16 amino acids. The V segment lost 5 bases and the J segment 0 bases; nucleotides outside the gene matches: 10. Germline V gene lookup returns CDR1 MDHEN and CDR2 SYDVKM. The DNA for the CDR3 is TGTGCCAGCAGTCACTATATGGGGGGGTCCTCCTACGAGCAGTACTTC. As protein: CASSHYMGGSSYEQYF.

V is TRBV2 and J is TRBJ2-5, with D perhaps matching TRBD2 (6 bases). The germline V gene encodes CDR1 SNHLY and CDR2 FYNNEI. This CDR3 is 16 amino acids long. Trimming shortened V by 6 bases and J by 1 base, and 18 bases separated the two germline ends. The CDR3 DNA reads as TGTGCCAGCAGGGCCCGGGGTAGGGGACTCCAAGAGACCCAGTACTTC. Its translation: CASRARGRGLQETQYF.

This clone was recorded a few times. The chain recombines TRBV5-1 with TRBJ1-5; 8 nucleotides match TRBD1. Germline CDR1 reads SGHRS; CDR2 reads YFSETQ. Losses at the gene ends were 4 bases for V and 5 bases for J; bases not matched to a gene: 8. The length of the CDR3 is 15 residues. CDR3 DNA: TGCGCCAGCAGCCCGACAGGGGATGCGGATCAGCCCCAGCATTTT. Its translation is CASSPTGDADQPQHF.

The chain uses TRBV9 and TRBJ1-4; 7 bases are shared with TRBD1. Germline V gene data show CDR1 as SGDLS and CDR2 as YYNGEE. The CDR3 runs to 14 residues. J gave up 8 bases and V 0 bases, and 4 bases lay outside the gene matches. Written as DNA, the CDR3 is TGTGCCAGCAGCGTAGTAGGGGGCGACGAAAAACTGTTTTTT. Translated: CASSVVGGDEKLFF.

The chain couples TRBV2 to TRBJ2-5; the D gene is possibly TRBD2 (5 bases). From germline, CDR1 is SNHLY and CDR2 FYNNEI. With 6 bases removed from V and 0 bases from J, the gap between germline ends came to 5 bases. The CDR3 consists of 12 residues. CDR3 loop: CASRDYQETQYF. The CDR3 nucleotides read TGTGCCAGCAGGGACTACCAAGAGACCCAGTACTTC.

The rearrangement joins TRBV28 to TRBJ1-1, with D perhaps TRBD1 (5 bases). Trimming stripped 5 bases from V and 0 bases from J, with 10 bases between. The germline CDR1 and CDR2 sequences are MDHEN and SYDVKM. The length of the CDR3 is 14 residues. The CDR3 reads CASSPGTLNTEAFF. CDR3 in DNA: TGTGCCAGCAGTCCCGGGACTTTGAACACTGAAGCTTTCTTT.

This clone was seen a few times. The rearrangement links TRBV2 to TRBJ1-1; no clear D. Per germline, CDR1 SNHLY and CDR2 FYNNEI. Trimming shortened V by 4 bases and J by 0 bases, and 9 bases separated the two germline ends. This CDR3 region has 14 residues. The CDR3 is CASSVERMNTEAFF. The CDR3 DNA follows: TGTGCCAGCAGTGTTGAGAGGATGAACACTGAAGCTTTCTTT.